The entry below describes one T cell receptor beta chain. Its binding antigen is unknown. No per-base quality is available; no much larger clone lies one base away. Library prep was done by the immunoSEQ multiplex PCR assay. For the multiplex PCR, a mixture combining 60 forward primers for TCR Vbeta segments and 13 reverse primers for TCR Jbeta segments was used. The CDR3 region of rearranged TCR beta genes was amplified from genomic DNA with a multiplex PCR assay. On the Illumina HiSeq System, the amplified TCR beta libraries were sequenced as 87-base-pair reads. The paper's data handling went like this. A later analysis tallied approximately 87 million unique TCR beta chains across the 666 repertoires, and approximately 11 million of those chains were shared by two or more donors. Raw reads were error-corrected and collapsed into unique sequences with a nearest-neighbor algorithm that merged closely related sequences to remove PCR and sequencing errors. CDR3 sequences were aligned to IMGT reference sequences to assign V, D and J gene segments. For a sequence to be retained, a match of at least six nucleotides to both a V gene segment and a J gene segment was required. Rearrangements were classified as productive when the CDR3 lacked stop codons and remained in frame with V and J, and all other rearrangements were classified as non-productive. Following IMGT convention, CDR3 was defined as the stretch from the second conserved V-encoded cysteine to the conserved J-encoded phenylalanine. In an earlier analysis of more than 550 of the donors, sequences lacking an unambiguous match to a single V gene segment were excluded. In an earlier analysis of some 590 of the donors, V segments were called functional above 56.7% productive rearrangements and were called segregating when the between-donor standard deviation exceeded 5%. To diagnose cytomegalovirus status from the catalog of TCR beta chain sequences, a statistical classification framework was built. In a later analysis, V and J genes were assigned by comparing TCR nucleotide sequences against IMGT/GENE-DB human TR gene sequences. Using the TCRdist pipeline, a later analysis assigned CDR3 sequences along with most-parsimonious VDJ recombination scenarios. In a later analysis, each TCR beta chain was defined by its CDR3 amino acid sequence together with its V-gene family, and reads without a unique V-gene family were excluded. To address suspected cross-contamination and a sequencing artifact, a later analysis removed 550 to 750 highly shared, low-generation-probability nucleotide sequences. A later analysis calculated a clonal expansion index for each public chain from normalized within-repertoire ranks of inferred template counts. Generation probabilities in a later analysis came from a VDJ recombination model fitted to out-of-frame rearrangements, and those results were checked against IGoR. Hypergeometric tests were used in a later analysis to score TCR-TCR, TCR-HLA and TCR-CMV co-occurrence, with a repertoire-size bias correction applied to the TCR pairs. In a later analysis, false discovery rates were estimated by permuting HLA or CMV assignments 20 times. In a later analysis, co-occurring TCRs were grouped using DBSCAN, and TCRdist sequence similarity was added for clustering within HLA-allele-positive subsets. Repertoires with fewer than 30,000 or more than 120,000 public chains, plus five repertoires with anomalous nucleotide sharing, were excluded from co-occurrence clustering. This is the immuneACCESS table as TCRdb keeps it, with only in-frame sequences that have V and J called. A part of the clones is gone; compared with another copy, unresolved V genes explain less than half, and the rest is unexplained. That table gives V, J and clone size, and the DNA gave D and trimming. This sample holds 85,000 to 90,000 clones; around 71% were observed only once. 2.1% of the sample is held by the ten biggest clonotypes.

The data were obtained in a study of cytomegalovirus exposure and HLA in healthy donors (dated by TCRdb to the late 2010s). For context, the study as a whole: In an earlier analysis of 587 of the donors, approximately 300 Gb of sequence data and 117 million unique TCR beta sequences from roughly 200 million T cells were reported. Roughly 300 gigabases of sequencing data and around 80 million unique TCR sequences made up an early release that covered several hundred HLA-typed donors. Of the 300 to 500 genotyped donors, roughly 76% were placed in the genetic ancestry cluster associated with self-reported Caucasian donors. The study was designed to test whether signatures of past pathogen exposure could be identified by cataloging public T cell receptors. The study used immunosequencing to profile the T cell repertoires of hundreds of subjects and linked those repertoires to cytomegalovirus serostatus. In addition to the first cohort of 666 subjects, a separate validation cohort of 120 different subjects was used. To predict cytomegalovirus infection status, the study brought together high-throughput TCR immunosequencing, statistical association of individual TCRs with disease status, and machine learning. A later analysis re-analyzed previously published TCR beta repertoires from several hundred donors and added high-resolution HLA genotyping to study TCR occurrence patterns. Rather than drawing on any new phenotypic data, the later analysis identified candidate immune exposures from TCR beta sequences and the way those sequences occurred across donors. In an earlier analysis of 500 to 650 of the donors, high-throughput TCR beta sequencing was used to judge whether each TCR beta V gene segment behaved as functional or pseudogenic. Donor age, sex, ethnicity and CMV serostatus were compiled together with the repertoire data. A later genetic analysis used genome-wide SNP genotypes for about 65% of the 666 donors, treating that subset as a discovery cohort. All discovery cohort repertoires had been generated using a single sequencing platform. HLA typing included class I and class II loci at four-digit resolution. Typing coverage differed by locus: A, B, C, DRB1 and DQB1 were typed in about 629-640 donors, DQA1 in 500 to 550, DPA1 in roughly 590, and DPB1 in 450 to 480. Because of strong linkage in the cohort, 5 or 6 DR-DQ haplotypes were treated as single units for association and clustering. Among some 410 genotyped donors of the cohort, an average of roughly 240,000 unique TCR beta nucleotide sequences were sequenced per donor, roughly 20% of them non-productive. Here is what the overall study found, with its caveats: A cluster of highly shared sequence variants was judged likely to be a technical artifact of the sequencing pipeline. Because HLA typing was unavailable for some donors at each locus, only the typed subset was used in association tests. When HLA alleles, especially DR and DQ, strongly co-occurred, TCR associations were difficult to assign to individual alleles. Immune exposure information for the cohort was limited to CMV serostatus. In an earlier analysis of fewer than 700 of the donors, most TCR beta V segments appeared in productive rearrangements about 87% or about 30% of the time, broadly matching IMGT annotations. According to the authors, the approach could potentially be generalized to other disease states and immunological phenotypes. The study gave a list of more than 150 TCR beta chains associated with cytomegalovirus. A later genetic analysis associated a missense DCLRE1C variant with V-gene and J-gene trimming of TCR beta chains, and an independent cohort replicated the association. Most TCR sequences were seen in very few donors, while some public TCRs were found in many individuals. In a later analysis, HLA-associated TCR beta chains were found to be more clonally expanded and to have lower generation probabilities than equally common non-associated chains. The cohort was sequenced for TCR beta chains only, and without alpha or paired-chain data the features that could be detected were limited. Sequencing depth was assumed to be roughly uniform across donors in the presence/absence analyses, though that assumption may not hold. In a later analysis, most CMV-associated TCR beta chains were found to appear HLA-restricted, with HLA associations seemingly driven largely by CMV exposure. In a later analysis, TCR association rates were found to vary across HLA loci, with the most associated TCRs seen for DRB1 alleles and the fewest for HLA-C alleles. In a later genetic analysis, fewer N-insertions in productive TCRs were reported among donors in an Asian-associated ancestry cluster than the roughly 710-donor mean. In a later analysis, 15,000 to 20,000 TCR beta sequences were associated with specific HLA alleles at a false discovery rate of 0.05. In vitro tests confirmed that a few of the cytomegalovirus-associated TCR beta chains recognize cytomegalovirus antigens. A later analysis reported that several top co-occurrence clusters appeared linked to parvovirus B19, influenza, CMV and Epstein-Barr virus. A further reported finding was that TCR beta sequences accurately predicted the HLA-A and HLA-B alleles for most subjects in the first cohort. The earlier analysis of fewer than 750 of the donors excluded roughly 17 rarely observed V segments, including chromosome 9 orphons, because counts were too low. Cytomegalovirus status was reported to be diagnosed by the classifier with high specificity and sensitivity in both the original and validation cohorts. Correlated functional status among segregating V segments might reflect linkage disequilibrium, but an unknown experimental factor could not be ruled out. Some IMGT-functional V segments, including TRBV6-2 and TRBV6-3, could not be distinguished by the 87-base-pair reads and were therefore excluded.

The cohort was made up of about 670 healthy bone marrow donors. At the time of sampling, every cohort member was nominally healthy, though immune exposures that went unrecorded were likely present. The donor tested CMV seronegative, placing the donor among the approximately 360 seronegative members of the cohort. A peripheral blood sample was provided by each donor, and peripheral blood mononuclear cells were used for TCR beta sequencing. Genomic DNA was extracted from the blood cell samples with the Qiagen DNeasy Blood Extraction Kit. Including the terminal cysteine and phenylalanine, the CDR3 comprises 13 residues. Just CDR3 DNA is preserved here, 39 bases in frame from base 1. CDR1 and CDR2 (GTSNPN, SVGIG) derive from the germline V gene (reference sequence). A distance of 11 bases separates the germline ends of V and J, which lose 2 bases and 4 bases respectively.

The origin of this receptor is a man aged 30 to 45 in good health and CMV-seronegative. Recombination connected TRBV30 to TRBJ1-1; the D gene remains uncertain. Input material: PBMCs. The sequence in DNA is TGTGCCTGGAGTACCGAGGCGCGCACTGAAGCTTTCTTT. This translates into CAWSTEARTEAFF. The full variable domain, completed from the reference TRBV30 and TRBJ1-1 proteins outside the CDR3, reads SQTIHQWPATLVQPVGSPLSLECTVEGTSNPNLYWYRQAAGRGLQLLFYSVGIGQISSEVPQNLSASRPQDRQFILSSKKLLLSDSGFYLCAWSTEARTEAFFGQGTRLTVV.